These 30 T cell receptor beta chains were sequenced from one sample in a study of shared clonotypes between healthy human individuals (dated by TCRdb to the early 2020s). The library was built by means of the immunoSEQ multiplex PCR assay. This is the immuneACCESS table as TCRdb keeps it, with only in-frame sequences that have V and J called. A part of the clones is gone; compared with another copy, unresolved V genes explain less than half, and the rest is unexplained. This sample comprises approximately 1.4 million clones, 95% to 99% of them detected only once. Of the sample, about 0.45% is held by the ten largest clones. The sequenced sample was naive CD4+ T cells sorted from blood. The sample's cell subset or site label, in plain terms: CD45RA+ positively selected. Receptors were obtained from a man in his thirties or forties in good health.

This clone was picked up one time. The CDR3 region is CASSTQTGDLYGYTF. DNA of the CDR3: TGCGCCAGCAGCACCCAGACAGGGGACCTCTATGGCTACACCTTC. This sequence joins TRBV5-1 and TRBJ1-2; 8 bases map to TRBD1. Germline lookup yields CDR1 SGHRS and CDR2 YFSETQ. The ends lost 4 bases at V and 4 bases at J; junction bases unmatched: 9. The CDR3 extends over 15 amino acids. Full variable domain (rest looked up from reference TRBV5-1 and TRBJ1-2): KAGVTQTPRYLIKTRGQQVTLSCSPISGHRSVSWYQQTPGQGLQFLFEYFSETQRNKGNFPGRFSGRQFSNSRSEMNVSTLELGDSALYLCASSTQTGDLYGYTFGSGTRLTVV.

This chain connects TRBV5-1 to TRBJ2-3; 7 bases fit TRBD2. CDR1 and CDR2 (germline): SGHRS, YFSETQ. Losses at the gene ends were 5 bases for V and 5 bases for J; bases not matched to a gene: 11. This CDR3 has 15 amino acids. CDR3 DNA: TGCGCCAGCAGGCGGGACGCGGGAGAAGGAGATACGCAGTATTTT. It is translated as CASRRDAGEGDTQYF.

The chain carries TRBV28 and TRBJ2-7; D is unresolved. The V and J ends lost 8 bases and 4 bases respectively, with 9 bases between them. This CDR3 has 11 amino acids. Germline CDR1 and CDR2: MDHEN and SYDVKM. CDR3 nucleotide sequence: TGTGCCAGCGCGTCCCCTTACGAGCAGTACTTC. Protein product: CASASPYEQYF. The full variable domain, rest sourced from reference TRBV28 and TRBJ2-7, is DVKVTQSSRYLVKRTGEKVFLECVQDMDHENMFWYRQDPGLGLRLIYFSYDVKMKEKGDIPEGYSVSREKKERFSLILESASTNQTSMYLCASASPYEQYFGPGTRLTVT.

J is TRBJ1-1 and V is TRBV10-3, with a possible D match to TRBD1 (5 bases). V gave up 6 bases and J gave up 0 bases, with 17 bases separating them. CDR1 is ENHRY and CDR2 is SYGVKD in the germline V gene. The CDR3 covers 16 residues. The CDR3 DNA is TGTGCCATCAGCCCTTTCACTGGGGGTCTGAACACTGAAGCTTTCTTT. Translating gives CAISPFTGGLNTEAFF.

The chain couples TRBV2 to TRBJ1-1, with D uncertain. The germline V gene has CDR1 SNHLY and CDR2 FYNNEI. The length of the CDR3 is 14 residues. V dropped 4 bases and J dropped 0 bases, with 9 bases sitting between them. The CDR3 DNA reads TGTGCCAGCAGTGCGGCGGAAATGAACACTGAAGCTTTCTTT. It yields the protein CASSAAEMNTEAFF.

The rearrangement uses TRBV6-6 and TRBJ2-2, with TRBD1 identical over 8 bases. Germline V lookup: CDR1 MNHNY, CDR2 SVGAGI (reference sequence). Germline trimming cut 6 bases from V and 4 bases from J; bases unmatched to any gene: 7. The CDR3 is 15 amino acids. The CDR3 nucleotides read TGTGCCAGCAGGGGAGGACAGGGCTTCACCGGGGAGCTGTTTTTT. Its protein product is CASRGGQGFTGELFF.

The CDR3 spells CASSPTGSSSYEQYF. The CDR3 DNA reads TGTGCCAGCAGCCCGACAGGATCGAGCTCCTACGAGCAGTACTTC. The chain couples TRBV11-2 to TRBJ2-7; D is perhaps TRBD1 (6 bases). This CDR3 has 15 residues. From germline, CDR1 is SGHAT and CDR2 FQNNGV. Trimming cost V 5 bases and J 0 bases, with 14 bases left between them.

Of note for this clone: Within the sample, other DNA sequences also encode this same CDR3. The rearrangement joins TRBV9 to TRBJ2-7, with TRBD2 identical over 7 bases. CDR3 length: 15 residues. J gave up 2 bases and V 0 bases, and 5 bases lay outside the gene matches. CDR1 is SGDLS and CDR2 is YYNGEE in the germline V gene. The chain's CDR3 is CASSVAGTTAYEQYF. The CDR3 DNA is TGTGCCAGCAGCGTAGCAGGGACTACCGCCTACGAGCAGTACTTC.

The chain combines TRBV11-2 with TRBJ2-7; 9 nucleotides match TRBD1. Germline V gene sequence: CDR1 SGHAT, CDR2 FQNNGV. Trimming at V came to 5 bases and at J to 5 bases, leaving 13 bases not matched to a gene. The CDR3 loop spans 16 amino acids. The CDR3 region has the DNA TGTGCCAGCAGCATTCGCCGGGACAGGGTCTCGGACGAGCAGTACTTC. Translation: CASSIRRDRVSDEQYF.

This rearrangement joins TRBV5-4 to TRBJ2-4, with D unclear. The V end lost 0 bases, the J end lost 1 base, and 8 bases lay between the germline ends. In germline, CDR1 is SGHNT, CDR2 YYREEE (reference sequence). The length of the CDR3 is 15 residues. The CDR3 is CASSLAGGAKNIQYF. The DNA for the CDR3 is TGTGCCAGCAGCTTGGCCGGCGGCGCCAAAAACATTCAGTACTTC. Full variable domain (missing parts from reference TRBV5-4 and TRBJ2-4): ETGVTQSPTHLIKTRGQQVTLRCSSQSGHNTVSWYQQALGQGPQFIFQYYREEENGRGNFPPRFSGLQFPNYSSELNVNALELDDSALYLCASSLAGGAKNIQYFGAGTRLSVL.

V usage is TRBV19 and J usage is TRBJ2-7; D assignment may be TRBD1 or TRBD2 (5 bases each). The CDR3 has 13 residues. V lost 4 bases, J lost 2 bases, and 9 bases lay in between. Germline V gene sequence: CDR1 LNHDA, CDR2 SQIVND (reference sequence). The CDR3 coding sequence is TGTGCCAGTAGTAGGGGGAGCCCCTACGAGCAGTACTTC. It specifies CASSRGSPYEQYF. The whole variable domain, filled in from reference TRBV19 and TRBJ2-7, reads DGGITQSPKYLFRKEGQNVTLSCEQNLNHDAMYWYRQDPGQGLRLIYYSQIVNDFQKGDIAEGYSVSREKKESFPLTVTSAQKNPTAFYLCASSRGSPYEQYFGPGTRLTVT.

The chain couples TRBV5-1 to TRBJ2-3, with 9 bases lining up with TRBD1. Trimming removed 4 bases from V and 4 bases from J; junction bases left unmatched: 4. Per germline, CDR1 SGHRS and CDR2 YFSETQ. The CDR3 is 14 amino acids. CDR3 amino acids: CASSRGQGADTQYF. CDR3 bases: TGCGCCAGCAGCCGGGGACAGGGCGCAGATACGCAGTATTTT.

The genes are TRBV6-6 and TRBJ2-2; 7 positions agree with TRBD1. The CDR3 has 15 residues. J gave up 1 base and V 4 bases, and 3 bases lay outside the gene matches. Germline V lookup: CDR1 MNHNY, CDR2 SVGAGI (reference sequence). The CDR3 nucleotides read TGTGCCAGCAGTTGGGACAGCCGGAACACCGGGGAGCTGTTTTTT. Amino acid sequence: CASSWDSRNTGELFF.

CDR3 nucleotide sequence: TGCAGGGCAGGGACCTACGAGCAGTACTTC. It codes for CRAGTYEQYF. The genes are TRBV20-1 and TRBJ2-7, with a tentative D call TRBD1 (5 bases). CDR3 length equals 10 residues. Germline CDR1 is DFQATT and CDR2 is SNEGSKA (reference sequence).

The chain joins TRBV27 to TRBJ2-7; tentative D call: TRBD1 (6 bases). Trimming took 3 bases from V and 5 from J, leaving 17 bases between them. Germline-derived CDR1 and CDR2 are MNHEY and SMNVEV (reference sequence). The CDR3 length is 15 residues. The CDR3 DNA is TGTGCCAGCAGTTTTTTCGGCAGGGGATCAAACGAGCAGTACTTC. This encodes CASSFFGRGSNEQYF.

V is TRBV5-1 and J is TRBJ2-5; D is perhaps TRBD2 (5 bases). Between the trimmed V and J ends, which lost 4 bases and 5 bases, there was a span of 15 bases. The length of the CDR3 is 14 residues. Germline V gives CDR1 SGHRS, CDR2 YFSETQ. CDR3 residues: CASSPRRRWETQYF. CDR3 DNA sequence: TGCGCCAGCAGCCCCCGGAGGAGATGGGAGACCCAGTACTTC.

In DNA form, the CDR3 reads TGTGCCAGCAGCTGGACATTGAACACTGAAGCTTTCTTT. This translates into CASSWTLNTEAFF. The chain is built from TRBV5-6 and TRBJ1-1; D might be TRBD1 (5 bases). The CDR3 totals 13 residues. Trimming took off 3 bases at V and 0 bases at J, with 6 bases between the two ends. Germline values: CDR1 SGHDT, CDR2 YYEEEE.

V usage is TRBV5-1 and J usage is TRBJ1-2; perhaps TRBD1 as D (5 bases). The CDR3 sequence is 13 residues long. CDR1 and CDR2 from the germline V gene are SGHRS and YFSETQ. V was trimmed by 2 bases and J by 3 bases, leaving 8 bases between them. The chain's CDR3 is CASSFDRDYGYTF. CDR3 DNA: TGCGCCAGCAGCTTTGACAGAGACTATGGCTACACCTTC.

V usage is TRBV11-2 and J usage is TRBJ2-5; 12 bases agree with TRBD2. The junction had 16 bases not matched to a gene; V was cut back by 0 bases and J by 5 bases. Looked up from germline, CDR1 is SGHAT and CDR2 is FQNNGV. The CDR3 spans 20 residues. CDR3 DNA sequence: TGTGCCAGCAGCTTAGATCTGTATGGGACTAGCGGGCCACTACGGGAGACCCAGTACTTC. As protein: CASSLDLYGTSGPLRETQYF.

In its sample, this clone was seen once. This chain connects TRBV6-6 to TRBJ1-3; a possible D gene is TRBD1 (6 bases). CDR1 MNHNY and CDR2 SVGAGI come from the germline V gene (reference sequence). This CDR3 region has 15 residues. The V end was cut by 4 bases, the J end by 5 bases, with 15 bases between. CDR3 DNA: TGTGCCAGCAGTTCAGATAGACAGGAACGAAACACCATATATTTT. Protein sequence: CASSSDRQERNTIYF.

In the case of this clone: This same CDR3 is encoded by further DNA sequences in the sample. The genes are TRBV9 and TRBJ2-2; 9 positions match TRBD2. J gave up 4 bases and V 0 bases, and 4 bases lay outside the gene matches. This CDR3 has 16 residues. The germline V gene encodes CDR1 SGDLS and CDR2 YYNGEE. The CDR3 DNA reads TGTGCCAGCAGCGTAGGCCTAGCGGGGCTCACCGGGGAGCTGTTTTTT. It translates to CASSVGLAGLTGELFF.

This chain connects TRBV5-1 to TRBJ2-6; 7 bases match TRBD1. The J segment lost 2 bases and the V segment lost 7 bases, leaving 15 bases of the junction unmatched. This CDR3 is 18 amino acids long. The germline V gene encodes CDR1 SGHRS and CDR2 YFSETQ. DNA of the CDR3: TGCGCCAGCCAGTCACCGGGACAGAGGTCCGCTGGGGCCAACGTCCTGACTTTC. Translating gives CASQSPGQRSAGANVLTF.

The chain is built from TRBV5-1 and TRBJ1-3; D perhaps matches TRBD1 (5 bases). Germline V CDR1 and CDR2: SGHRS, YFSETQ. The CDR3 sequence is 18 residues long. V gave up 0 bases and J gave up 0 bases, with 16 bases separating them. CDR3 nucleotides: TGCGCCAGCAGCTTGGAGGGGTCGGGACGCGGCTCTGGAAACACCATATATTTT. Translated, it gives CASSLEGSGRGSGNTIYF. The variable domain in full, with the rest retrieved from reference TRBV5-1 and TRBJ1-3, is KAGVTQTPRYLIKTRGQQVTLSCSPISGHRSVSWYQQTPGQGLQFLFEYFSETQRNKGNFPGRFSGRQFSNSRSEMNVSTLELGDSALYLCASSLEGSGRGSGNTIYFGEGSWLTVV.

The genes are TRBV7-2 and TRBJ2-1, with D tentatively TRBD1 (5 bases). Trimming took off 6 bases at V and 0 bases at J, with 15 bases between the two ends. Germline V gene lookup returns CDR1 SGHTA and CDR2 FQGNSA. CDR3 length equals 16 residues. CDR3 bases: TGTGCCAGCAGTCGATTTCCAGGGTCCTCCTACAATGAGCAGTTCTTC. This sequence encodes CASSRFPGSSYNEQFF.

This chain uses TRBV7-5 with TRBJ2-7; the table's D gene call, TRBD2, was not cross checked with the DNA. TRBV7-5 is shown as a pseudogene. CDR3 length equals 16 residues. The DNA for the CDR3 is TGTGCCAGAAGCTATGGACTTTACCCAGGTCTTGGCGAGCAGTACTTC. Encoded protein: CARSYGLYPGLGEQYF.

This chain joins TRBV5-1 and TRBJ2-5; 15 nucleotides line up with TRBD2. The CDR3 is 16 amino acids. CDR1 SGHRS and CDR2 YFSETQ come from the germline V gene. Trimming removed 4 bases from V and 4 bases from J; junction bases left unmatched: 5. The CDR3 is CASSRWTSGRGETQYF. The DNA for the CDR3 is TGCGCCAGCAGCAGGTGGACTAGCGGGAGGGGAGAGACCCAGTACTTC.

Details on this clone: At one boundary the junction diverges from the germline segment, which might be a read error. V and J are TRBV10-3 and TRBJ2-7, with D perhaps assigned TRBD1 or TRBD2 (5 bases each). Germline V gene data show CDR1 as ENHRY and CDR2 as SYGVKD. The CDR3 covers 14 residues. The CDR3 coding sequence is TGTGCCATCAATGAGAAGGGGACCTCTTACGAGCAGTACTTC. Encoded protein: CAINEKGTSYEQYF.

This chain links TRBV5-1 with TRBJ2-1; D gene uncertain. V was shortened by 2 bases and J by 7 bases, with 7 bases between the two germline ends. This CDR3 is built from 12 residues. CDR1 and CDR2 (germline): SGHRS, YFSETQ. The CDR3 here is CASSFLSNEQFF. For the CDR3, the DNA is TGCGCCAGCAGCTTTTTGTCAAATGAGCAGTTCTTC.

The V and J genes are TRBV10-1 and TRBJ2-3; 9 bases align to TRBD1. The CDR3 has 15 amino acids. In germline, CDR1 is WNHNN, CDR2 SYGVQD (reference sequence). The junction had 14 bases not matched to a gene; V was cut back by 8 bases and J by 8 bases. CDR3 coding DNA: TGCGCCAGCGGGTACCCGGGACAGGGCTTGGGTACGCAGTATTTT. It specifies CASGYPGQGLGTQYF.

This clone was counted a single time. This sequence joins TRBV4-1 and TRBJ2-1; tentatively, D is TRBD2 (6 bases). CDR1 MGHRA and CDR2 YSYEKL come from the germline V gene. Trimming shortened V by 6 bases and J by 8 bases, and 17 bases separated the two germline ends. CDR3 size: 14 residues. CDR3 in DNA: TGCGCCAGCAGAAGTATCGGAGGGCGCGATGAGCAGTTCTTC. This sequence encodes CASRSIGGRDEQFF.